This TCR beta chain was sequenced for a study of STAT3 mutations in large granular lymphocyte leukemia. For the study at large: Over half of T-LGLL patients had one or more immunosuppressive regimens. Findings of the study overall: Every T-LGLL patient had at least one immunodominant TCRbeta clonotype. Clonal expansion was inferred from samples taken at other timepoints.

Relative to its sample, this clone is large (0.1 to 1%). As yet, its antigen is unknown. Repertoires were generated with immunoSEQ multiplex PCR, while TCRdb's copy carries only in-frame clones and drops some. The table records about 1,500 clones, roughly 70% of them present only once. Germline V lookup: CDR1 SEHNR, CDR2 FQNEAQ (reference sequence). Trimming removed 5 bases at V and 5 bases at J, with 13 bases between. The CDR3 covers 13 residues. This clonotype was sampled from a man in his fifties with T-cell large granular lymphocyte leukemia. Some clones in this sample may be carry-over from other donors' samples. The rearrangement uses TRBV7-9 and TRBJ2-7; no clear D gene. Sequenced input: peripheral blood mononuclear cells. As DNA, the CDR3 is TGTGCCAGCAGCCCCCCCCTAATGAACGAGCAGTACTTC. Translating gives CASSPPLMNEQYF.